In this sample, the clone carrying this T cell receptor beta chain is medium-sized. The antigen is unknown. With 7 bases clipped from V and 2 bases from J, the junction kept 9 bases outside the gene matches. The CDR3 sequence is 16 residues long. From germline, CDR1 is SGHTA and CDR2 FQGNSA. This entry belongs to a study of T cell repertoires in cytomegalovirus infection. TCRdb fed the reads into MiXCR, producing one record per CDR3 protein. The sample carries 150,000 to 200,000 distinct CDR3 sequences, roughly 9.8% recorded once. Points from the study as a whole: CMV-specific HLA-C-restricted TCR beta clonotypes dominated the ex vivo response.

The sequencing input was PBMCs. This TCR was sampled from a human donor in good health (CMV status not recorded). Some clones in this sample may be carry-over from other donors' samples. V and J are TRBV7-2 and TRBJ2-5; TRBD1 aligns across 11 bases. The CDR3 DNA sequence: TGTGCCAGCACGTCCCGGACAGGGGGCAGGCAAGAGACCCAGTACTTC. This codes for CASTSRTGGRQETQYF.